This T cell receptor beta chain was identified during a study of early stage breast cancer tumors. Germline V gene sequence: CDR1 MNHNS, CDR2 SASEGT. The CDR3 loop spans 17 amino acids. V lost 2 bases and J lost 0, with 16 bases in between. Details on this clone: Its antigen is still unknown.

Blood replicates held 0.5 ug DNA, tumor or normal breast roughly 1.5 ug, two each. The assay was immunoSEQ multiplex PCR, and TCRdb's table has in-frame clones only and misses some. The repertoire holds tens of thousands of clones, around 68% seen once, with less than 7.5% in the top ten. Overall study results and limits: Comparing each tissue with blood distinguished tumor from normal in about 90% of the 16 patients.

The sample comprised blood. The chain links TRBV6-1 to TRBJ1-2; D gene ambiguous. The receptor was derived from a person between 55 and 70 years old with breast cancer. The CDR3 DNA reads TGTGCCAGCAGTGAAAAATATTGGGCAGGCACTAACTATGGCTACACCTTC. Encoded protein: CASSEKYWAGTNYGYTF.